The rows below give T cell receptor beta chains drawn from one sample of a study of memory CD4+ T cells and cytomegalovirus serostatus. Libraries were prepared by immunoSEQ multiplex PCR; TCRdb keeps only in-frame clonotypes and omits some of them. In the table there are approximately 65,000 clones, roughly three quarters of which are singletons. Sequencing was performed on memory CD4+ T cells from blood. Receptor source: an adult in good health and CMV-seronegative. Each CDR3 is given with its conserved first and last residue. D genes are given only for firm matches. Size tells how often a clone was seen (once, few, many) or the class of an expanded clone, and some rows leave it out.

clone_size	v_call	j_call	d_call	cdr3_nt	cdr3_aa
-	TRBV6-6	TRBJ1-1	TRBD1	TGTGCCAGCAGTTACTCACCGAAGACAGGGGCTTCTGAAGCTTTCTTT	CASSYSPKTGASEAFF
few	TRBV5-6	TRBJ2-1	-	TGTGCCAGCAGCTTCCGATCGGGGAGAGGCAATGAGCAGTTCTTC	CASSFRSGRGNEQFF
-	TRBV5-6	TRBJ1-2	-	TGTGCCAGCAGCTTGCCTCCCCCGGGACAAGGGGGAGGTTATGGCTACACCTTC	CASSLPPPGQGGGYGYTF
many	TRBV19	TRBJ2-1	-	TGTGCCAGTAGTATTAGGGACAATGAGCAGTTCTTC	CASSIRDNEQFF
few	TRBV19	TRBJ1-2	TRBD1	TGTGCCAGTGCACGGACAGGGATGAACGGCTATGGCTACACCTTC	CASARTGMNGYGYTF
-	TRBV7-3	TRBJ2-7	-	TGTGCCAGCAGCTTATCTCAGGGGTTCGACGAGCAGTACTTC	CASSLSQGFDEQYF
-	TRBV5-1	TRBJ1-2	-	TGCGCCAGCAGCTTAGGGGCAGGGGATGGCTACACCTTC	CASSLGAGDGYTF
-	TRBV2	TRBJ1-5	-	TGTGCCAGCAGTGATGTCCGCCACGTCGGTAATCAGCCCCAGCATTTT	CASSDVRHVGNQPQHF
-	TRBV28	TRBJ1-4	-	TGTGCCAGCGCCTGGGGGGGGGCAGAAAAACTGTTTTTT	CASAWGGAEKLFF
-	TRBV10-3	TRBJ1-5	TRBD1	TGTGCCATCAGACGGGACAGATCTAGCAATCAGCCCCAGCATTTT	CAIRRDRSSNQPQHF
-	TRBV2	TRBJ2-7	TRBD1	TGTGCCAGCAGTGAATCCGGGACAGGGAATAGGGAGCAGTACTTC	CASSESGTGNREQYF
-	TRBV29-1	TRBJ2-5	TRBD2	TGCAGCGTTTCTGTAGCGGGGGGGATCGGGGAGACCCAGTACTTC	CSVSVAGGIGETQYF
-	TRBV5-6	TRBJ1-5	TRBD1	TGTGCCAGCAGCTTGGGGGACAGGGATCAGCCCCAGCATTTT	CASSLGDRDQPQHF
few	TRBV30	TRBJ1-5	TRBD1	TGTGCCTGGAGTCCAGGGGGGCCCAATCAGCCCCAGCATTTT	CAWSPGGPNQPQHF
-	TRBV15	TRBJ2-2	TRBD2	TGTGCCACCAGCAGAGAAGGTAGCGGGGGGAACACCGGGGAGCTGTTTTTT	CATSREGSGGNTGELFF
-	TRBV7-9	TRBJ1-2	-	TGTGCCAGCATCAGTGACCGGGATAGTCACTATGGCTACACCTTC	CASISDRDSHYGYTF
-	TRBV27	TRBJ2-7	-	TGTGCCAGCAGTTCTCCCAGCCGCTCCTACGAGCAGTACTTC	CASSSPSRSYEQYF
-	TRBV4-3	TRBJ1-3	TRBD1	TGCGCCAGCAGCCAACTACAGGGGGACACCATATATTTT	CASSQLQGDTIYF
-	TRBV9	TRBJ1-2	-	TGTGCCAGCAGCGTAGCTTGGGGGGGCGACTATGGCTACACCTTC	CASSVAWGGDYGYTF
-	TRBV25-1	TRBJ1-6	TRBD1	TGTGCCAGCAGAGCGGGACAGGATAATTCACCCCTCCACTTT	CASRAGQDNSPLHF
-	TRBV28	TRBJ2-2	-	TGTGCCAGCAGTTTGATACAGAACACCGGGGAGCTGTTTTTT	CASSLIQNTGELFF
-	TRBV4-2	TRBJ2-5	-	TGTGCCAGCAGCCAAGATGGGGGCAAAGAGACCCAGTACTTC	CASSQDGGKETQYF
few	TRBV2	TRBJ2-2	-	TGTGCCAGCAGTGAAAGTGTCGCGACCGGGGAGCTGTTTTTT	CASSESVATGELFF
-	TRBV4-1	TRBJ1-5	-	TGCGCCAGCAGCCAAAGTTGGATACAGCCCCAGCATTTT	CASSQSWIQPQHF
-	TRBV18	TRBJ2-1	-	TGTGCCAGCTCACCCGGGACACAGAAAAACAATGAGCAGTTCTTC	CASSPGTQKNNEQFF
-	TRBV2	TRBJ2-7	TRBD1	TGTGCCAGTACGACAGGGGCGGGCTACGAGCAGTACTTC	CASTTGAGYEQYF
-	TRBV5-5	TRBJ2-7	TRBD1	TGTGCCAGCAGCCTGACGGACAGGGGCCGACACGAGCAGTACTTC	CASSLTDRGRHEQYF
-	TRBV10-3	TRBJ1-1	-	TGTGCCATCAGTGAGCCGGGTGAGGGGGGGGTCACTGAAGCTTTCTTT	CAISEPGEGGVTEAFF
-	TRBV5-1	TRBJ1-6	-	TGCGCCAGCAGCTTGGATGGGGGCTCCTATAATTCACCCCTCCACTTT	CASSLDGGSYNSPLHF
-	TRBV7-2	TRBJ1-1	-	TGTGCCAGCAGCTTAGGTCTGGGGCGAGGTGTTGAAGCTTTCTTT	CASSLGLGRGVEAFF
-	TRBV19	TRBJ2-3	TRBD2	TGTGCCAGTAGTACAGTAGCGGGAGCAGATACGCAGTATTTT	CASSTVAGADTQYF
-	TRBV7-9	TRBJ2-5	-	TGTGCCAGCAGGTTATGGACGAGCGGGCCAGAGACCCAGTACTTC	CASRLWTSGPETQYF